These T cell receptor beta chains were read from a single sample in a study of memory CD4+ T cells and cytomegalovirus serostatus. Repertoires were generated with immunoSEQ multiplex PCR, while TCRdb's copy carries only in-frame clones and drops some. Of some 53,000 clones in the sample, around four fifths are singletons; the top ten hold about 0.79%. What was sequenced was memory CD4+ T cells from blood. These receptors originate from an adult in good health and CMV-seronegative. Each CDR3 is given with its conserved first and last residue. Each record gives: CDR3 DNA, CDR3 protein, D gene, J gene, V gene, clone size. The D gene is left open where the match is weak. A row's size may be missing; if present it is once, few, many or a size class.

CDR3 DNA: TGTGCCAGCAGTCCAGGGACATTTCGCACTGAAGCTTTCTTT; CDR3 protein: CASSPGTFRTEAFF; D gene: .; J gene: TRBJ1-1; V gene: TRBV6-1; clone size: .
CDR3 DNA: TGTGCCAGCGCCCGGGACGGCGGTTCACCCCTCCACTTT; CDR3 protein: CASARDGGSPLHF; D gene: .; J gene: TRBJ1-6; V gene: TRBV6-5; clone size: .
CDR3 DNA: TGCGCCAGCATGTCCTCTCCCGGGACAGCGAGCACTGAAGCTTTCTTT; CDR3 protein: CASMSSPGTASTEAFF; D gene: TRBD1; J gene: TRBJ1-1; V gene: TRBV5-1; clone size: .
CDR3 DNA: TGCGCCAGCAGCCTGCGAGTAAAGAGCGGTGCTAACACCGGGGAGCTGTTTTTT; CDR3 protein: CASSLRVKSGANTGELFF; D gene: .; J gene: TRBJ2-2; V gene: TRBV5-1; clone size: .
CDR3 DNA: TGTGCCTGGAGTCTCACTAGAGCAGATACGCAGTATTTT; CDR3 protein: CAWSLTRADTQYF; D gene: .; J gene: TRBJ2-3; V gene: TRBV30; clone size: .
CDR3 DNA: TGTGCCAGCAGCTCCTACTCAGCGGGGCGAGAGCAGTACTTC; CDR3 protein: CASSSYSAGREQYF; D gene: TRBD2; J gene: TRBJ2-7; V gene: TRBV4-2; clone size: .
CDR3 DNA: TGTGCCAGCAGCTGGCGTGTGGCTCCTTCCCTCAAGCAGTATTTT; CDR3 protein: CASSWRVAPSLKQYF; D gene: .; J gene: TRBJ2-3; V gene: TRBV5-6; clone size: few
CDR3 DNA: TGTGCCAGCAGTTACACAGTGAACACTGAAGCTTTCTTT; CDR3 protein: CASSYTVNTEAFF; D gene: .; J gene: TRBJ1-1; V gene: TRBV6-5; clone size: .
CDR3 DNA: TGCAGCGTTGGAGGTCCTGAAGCTTTCTTT; CDR3 protein: CSVGGPEAFF; D gene: .; J gene: TRBJ1-1; V gene: TRBV29-1; clone size: medium-sized
CDR3 DNA: TGTGCCAGCAGCTTAGGGACAGGACTGGGGCCCCAGCATTTT; CDR3 protein: CASSLGTGLGPQHF; D gene: TRBD1; J gene: TRBJ1-5; V gene: TRBV11-2; clone size: .
CDR3 DNA: TGTGCCAGTACCCTAAGCGGGGCTAAAAACATTCAGTACTTC; CDR3 protein: CASTLSGAKNIQYF; D gene: TRBD2; J gene: TRBJ2-4; V gene: TRBV19; clone size: .
CDR3 DNA: TGTGCCTGGAGTGTCGGACAGGGATTTTCACCCCTCCACTTT; CDR3 protein: CAWSVGQGFSPLHF; D gene: TRBD1; J gene: TRBJ1-6; V gene: TRBV30; clone size: .
CDR3 DNA: TGTGCCAGCAGGACCGAGGAGACCCAGTACTTC; CDR3 protein: CASRTEETQYF; D gene: .; J gene: TRBJ2-5; V gene: TRBV2; clone size: .
CDR3 DNA: TGTGCCAGCAGCTTACCCGGTGAAAAACTGTTTTTT; CDR3 protein: CASSLPGEKLFF; D gene: .; J gene: TRBJ1-4; V gene: TRBV11-2; clone size: .
CDR3 DNA: TGTGCCAGCAGCCCTTGGGGACAGTTGAATCAGCCCCAGCATTTT; CDR3 protein: CASSPWGQLNQPQHF; D gene: TRBD1; J gene: TRBJ1-5; V gene: TRBV7-2; clone size: .
CDR3 DNA: TGTGCCATCGACTCTGGGGCCAACGTCCTGACTTTC; CDR3 protein: CAIDSGANVLTF; D gene: .; J gene: TRBJ2-6; V gene: TRBV28; clone size: .
CDR3 DNA: TGTGCCAGCAGCCCCACCGCGGGGTACTACGAGCAGTACTTC; CDR3 protein: CASSPTAGYYEQYF; D gene: .; J gene: TRBJ2-7; V gene: TRBV9; clone size: .
CDR3 DNA: TGTGCCAGCAGTTCCTCTCGGGGGAACACTGAAGCTTTCTTT; CDR3 protein: CASSSSRGNTEAFF; D gene: .; J gene: TRBJ1-1; V gene: TRBV6-5; clone size: .
CDR3 DNA: TGTGCCAGCAGCTACGGGACAGCTGGAAACACCATATATTTT; CDR3 protein: CASSYGTAGNTIYF; D gene: TRBD1; J gene: TRBJ1-3; V gene: TRBV7-9; clone size: .
CDR3 DNA: TGTGCCAGCAGCTTGTTCCGGGGCAATGAGCAGTTCTTC; CDR3 protein: CASSLFRGNEQFF; D gene: .; J gene: TRBJ2-1; V gene: TRBV5-4; clone size: .
CDR3 DNA: TGTGCCAGCAGCCCATCCGACCAAGAGACCCAGTACTTC; CDR3 protein: CASSPSDQETQYF; D gene: .; J gene: TRBJ2-5; V gene: TRBV7-8; clone size: .
CDR3 DNA: TGTGCCAGCAGGAACCGGGACAGGGGTCCCTACGAGCAGTACTTC; CDR3 protein: CASRNRDRGPYEQYF; D gene: TRBD1; J gene: TRBJ2-7; V gene: TRBV6-5; clone size: .
CDR3 DNA: TGTGCCAGCAGCCTGACAGCTAACAATCAGCCCCAGCATTTT; CDR3 protein: CASSLTANNQPQHF; D gene: .; J gene: TRBJ1-5; V gene: TRBV5-6; clone size: .
CDR3 DNA: TGTGCCAGCAGCTTGTTGTCGTCGATGAACACTGAAGCTTTCTTT; CDR3 protein: CASSLLSSMNTEAFF; D gene: .; J gene: TRBJ1-1; V gene: TRBV5-6; clone size: .
CDR3 DNA: TGTGCCAGCAGTGAATCACAGAAAATGGACAGGAACACTGAAGCTTTCTTT; CDR3 protein: CASSESQKMDRNTEAFF; D gene: .; J gene: TRBJ1-1; V gene: TRBV25-1; clone size: .
CDR3 DNA: TGTGCCAGCAGGCCGAGGGGTCGAACTGAAGCTTTCTTT; CDR3 protein: CASRPRGRTEAFF; D gene: .; J gene: TRBJ1-1; V gene: TRBV6-5; clone size: .
CDR3 DNA: TGCAGCGTTGGAACTGGCGGGGGGACCGGCGGGGAGCTGTTTTTT; CDR3 protein: CSVGTGGGTGGELFF; D gene: TRBD2; J gene: TRBJ2-2; V gene: TRBV29-1; clone size: .
CDR3 DNA: TGTGCCACCAGCCCCGCTGGGTCGGGGGGCGAGCAGTACTTC; CDR3 protein: CATSPAGSGGEQYF; D gene: TRBD2; J gene: TRBJ2-7; V gene: TRBV15; clone size: .
CDR3 DNA: TGTGCCAGCAGTTACCTCCTGACTAGTCCTTCCTACGAGCAGTACTTC; CDR3 protein: CASSYLLTSPSYEQYF; D gene: .; J gene: TRBJ2-7; V gene: TRBV6-5; clone size: .
CDR3 DNA: TGTGCCAGCAGCTTGAGGGCAGCCGGGGATGGCTACACCTTC; CDR3 protein: CASSLRAAGDGYTF; D gene: .; J gene: TRBJ1-2; V gene: TRBV5-4; clone size: .
CDR3 DNA: TGTGCCAGCCTCACCGGAATAGATACGCAGTATTTT; CDR3 protein: CASLTGIDTQYF; D gene: .; J gene: TRBJ2-3; V gene: TRBV18; clone size: .
CDR3 DNA: TGTGCCAGCAGCGTAGATGACAGATATACGCAGTATTTT; CDR3 protein: CASSVDDRYTQYF; D gene: .; J gene: TRBJ2-3; V gene: TRBV9; clone size: .
CDR3 DNA: TGTGCCAGCTTAGAGGGGTGGAACTATGGCTACACCTTC; CDR3 protein: CASLEGWNYGYTF; D gene: .; J gene: TRBJ1-2; V gene: TRBV6-1; clone size: .
CDR3 DNA: TGTGCCAGCAGCGGTGGGTGGGACCCGAAATACTATGGCTACACCTTC; CDR3 protein: CASSGGWDPKYYGYTF; D gene: .; J gene: TRBJ1-2; V gene: TRBV9; clone size: .
CDR3 DNA: TGTGCCAGCAGCAGGGGGGTTCAGGAGACCCAGTACTTC; CDR3 protein: CASSRGVQETQYF; D gene: .; J gene: TRBJ2-5; V gene: TRBV7-3; clone size: once
CDR3 DNA: TGTGCCTGGAGTGCGGCGGGGCGGAACACTGAAGCTTTCTTT; CDR3 protein: CAWSAAGRNTEAFF; D gene: .; J gene: TRBJ1-1; V gene: TRBV30; clone size: .
CDR3 DNA: TGTGCCAGCTCACCACAGGGATCTGGAAACACCATATATTTT; CDR3 protein: CASSPQGSGNTIYF; D gene: .; J gene: TRBJ1-3; V gene: TRBV18; clone size: few
CDR3 DNA: TGTGCCAGCAGCATCAGACTAGCGGGGGATACGCAGTATTTT; CDR3 protein: CASSIRLAGDTQYF; D gene: TRBD2; J gene: TRBJ2-3; V gene: TRBV7-8; clone size: .
CDR3 DNA: TGTGCCAGCAGCGCCAGAGCACAGGGTAACAGTTCACCCCTCCACTTT; CDR3 protein: CASSARAQGNSSPLHF; D gene: .; J gene: TRBJ1-6; V gene: TRBV7-2; clone size: .
CDR3 DNA: TGCAGCGTTGAAGATAGGAACAGGGGGGGAGATACGCAGTATTTT; CDR3 protein: CSVEDRNRGGDTQYF; D gene: .; J gene: TRBJ2-3; V gene: TRBV29-1; clone size: .
CDR3 DNA: TGTGCCAGCAGCTCAAACCGGGACAGGGGGAGGACTGAAGCTTTCTTT; CDR3 protein: CASSSNRDRGRTEAFF; D gene: TRBD1; J gene: TRBJ1-1; V gene: TRBV11-2; clone size: .
CDR3 DNA: TGTGCCAGCAGTTTCGGGTTTCAGCCCCAGCATTTT; CDR3 protein: CASSFGFQPQHF; D gene: .; J gene: TRBJ1-5; V gene: TRBV28; clone size: .